This TCR beta chain came from a study of blood T cell repertoires in COVID-19. In the study overall: PBMCs, B-cell-depleted T cells, or T cells provided the cDNA or gDNA that made up the material.

This CDR3 contains 23 residues. All enrollees were about 18 to 90 years old and from 20 to 30 US areas. Two negative PCRs, clearance, or symptom resolution characterized the recovered Cohort 3 donors. Produced via immunoSEQ multiplex PCR; TCRdb's table is partial and in-frame only. The data hold 150,000 to 200,000 clones, with around 91% observed a single time. The source is a woman aged 18-35 years who had recovered from COVID-19. Sequenced material: PBMCs or T cells enriched from blood (not recorded which). V gene TRBV21-1 combines with J gene TRBJ1-5; TRBD1 is taken as the D call from the table, unchecked against the DNA. TRBV21-1 is shown as a pseudogene. CDR3 in DNA: TGTGCCAGCAGCAAAACCGGCCCACTCCCCCACAAAGACAGGGGGCCTTCCAATCAGCCCCAGCATTTT. It encodes CASSKTGPLPHKDRGPSNQPQHF.